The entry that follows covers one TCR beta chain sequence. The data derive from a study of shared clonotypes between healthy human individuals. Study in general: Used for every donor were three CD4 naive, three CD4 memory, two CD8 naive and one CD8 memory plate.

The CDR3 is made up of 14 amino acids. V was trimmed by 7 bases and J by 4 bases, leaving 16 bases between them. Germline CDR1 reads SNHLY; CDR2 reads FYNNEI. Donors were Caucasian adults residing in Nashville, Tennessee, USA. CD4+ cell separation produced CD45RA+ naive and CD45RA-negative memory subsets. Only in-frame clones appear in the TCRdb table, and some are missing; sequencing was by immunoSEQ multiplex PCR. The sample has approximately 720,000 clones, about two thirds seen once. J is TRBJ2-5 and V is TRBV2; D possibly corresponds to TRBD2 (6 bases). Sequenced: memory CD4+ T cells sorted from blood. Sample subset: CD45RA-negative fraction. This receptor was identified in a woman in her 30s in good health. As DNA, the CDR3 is TGTGCCAGCAACAAACCCCCGGAGGGAGAGACCCAGTACTTC. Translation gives CASNKPPEGETQYF.